What follows is one T cell receptor beta chain and its context. Its antigen specificity is not known. Per-base quality was not reported, and no clone a single base away is much larger than it. The library was built by means of RT-PCR. These reads were obtained on an Illumina HiSeq 2500. TCRdb reprocessing: public reads trimmed at Q25 with fastp, clones called with MiXCR, in-frame beta chains kept. Entries that share a CDR3 protein sequence are merged under the most common genes and DNA. Counted in this sample were under 200,000 distinct CDR3 sequences; 11% of them appeared once. The top ten hold under 15% of the sample. This record comes from a study of response to subunit inactivated influenza vaccine (dated by TCRdb to the late 2010s). Concerning the study at large: To follow how T cells responded to a trivalent subunit inactivated influenza vaccine, the researchers relied on deep quantitative profiling of the T cell receptor repertoire.

The sample's time point, from its label and the paper: approximately 45 days after influenza vaccine administration. Here is what the overall study found, with its caveats: The authors suggested that each seasonal influenza vaccination may recruit only a limited number of new T cells.

The TCR comes from a man between 45 and 60 years old who received an inactivated influenza vaccine. Donor details come from another sample of the same person, matched by shared clones. Sequenced here: non-naive T cells sorted from PBMCs, sampled about 6 weeks after vaccination. Interpreted using the paper, the cell subset or site label stands for: memory T cell fraction.

The base sequence is TGTGCCAGCTCAGACGGGATTTACAATGAGCAGTTCTTC. It translates as CASSDGIYNEQFF. The V and J segments used are TRBV18 and TRBJ2-1; perhaps TRBD2 is the D gene, with 5 bases matching. The V end loses 5 bases and the J end loses 4 bases, and a stretch of 9 bases separates them. Including cysteine and phenylalanine, the CDR3 has 13 amino acids. Only the CDR3 part of the read is kept: 39 bases, read in frame from the first base. As encoded in the germline V gene, CDR1 is KGHSH while CDR2 is LQKENI.